The 5 T cell receptor beta chains presented below share a single source sample, sequenced in a study of blood T cell repertoires in COVID-19. Sequencing used immunoSEQ multiplex PCR; TCRdb keeps in-frame clones, though not all of them. The sample records some 70,000 clones, roughly nine tenths being singletons. The sample consisted of peripheral blood. The source is a man aged 50 to 59 with acute or convalescent COVID-19.

The V call is TRBV29-1, the J call TRBJ2-1, with TRBD2 matching over 10 bases. CDR1 is SQVTM and CDR2 is ANQGSEA in the germline V gene. Losses at the gene ends were 5 bases for V and 7 bases for J; bases not matched to a gene: 11. This CDR3 contains 15 residues. CDR3 nucleotides: TGCAGCGTTACCAATAGCGGGAGGTTGAGTAATGAGCAGTTCTTC. This encodes CSVTNSGRLSNEQFF.

The chain has TRBV11-2 and TRBJ2-7, with a weak D call TRBD2 (5 bases). CDR1 SGHAT and CDR2 FQNNGV come from the germline V gene. The CDR3 covers 17 residues. The ends were cut back, 1 base at V and 3 bases at J, with 19 bases in the middle. CDR3 nucleotide sequence: TGTGCCAGCAGCTTAGGAGGGTACTCCCCGTTAGGCTACGAGCAGTACGTC. It codes for CASSLGGYSPLGYEQYV.

The CDR3 sequence: CASSSGTPSYEQYF. CDR3 nucleotide sequence: TGCGCCAGCAGCTCCGGGACTCCAAGCTACGAGCAGTACTTC. This chain links TRBV5-1 with TRBJ2-7, with a weak D call TRBD2 (6 bases). The germline CDR1 and CDR2 sequences are SGHRS and YFSETQ. The CDR3 has 14 amino acids. V was clipped by 3 bases and J by 3 bases, with 13 bases between them. Drawing the rest from reference TRBV5-1 and TRBJ2-7, the complete variable domain is KAGVTQTPRYLIKTRGQQVTLSCSPISGHRSVSWYQQTPGQGLQFLFEYFSETQRNKGNFPGRFSGRQFSNSRSEMNVSTLELGDSALYLCASSSGTPSYEQYFGPGTRLTVT.

The chain combines TRBV5-4 with TRBJ2-1; 10 bases are a match to TRBD2. J was trimmed by 6 bases and V by 7 bases; bases with no gene match: 4. Germline-derived CDR1 and CDR2 are SGHNT and YYREEE (reference sequence). The CDR3 is 13 amino acids. CDR3: CASRTSGSNEQFF. As DNA, the CDR3 is TGTGCCAGCCGGACTAGCGGAAGCAATGAGCAGTTCTTC.

This chain joins TRBV3-1 (or the pseudogene TRBV3-2) and TRBJ2-1; D gene uncertain. CDR1 and CDR2 (germline): LGHDT, YNNKEL (reference sequence). The CDR3 sequence is 16 residues long. V was clipped by 1 base and J by 3 bases, with 13 bases between them. CDR3 sequence: CASSQGGSVNYNEQFF. CDR3 sequence (DNA): TGTGCCAGCAGCCAAGGAGGTTCGGTAAACTACAATGAGCAGTTCTTC.